The rows below give T cell receptor beta chains drawn from one sample of a study of T cell changes during pregnancy in multiple sclerosis. Using immunoSEQ multiplex PCR, the repertoire was profiled, and TCRdb retains in-frame clones only, with some absent. Here the sample spans about 36,000 clones, 92% being singletons. Sequences were derived from CD4+ T cells from peripheral blood mononuclear cells, sampled after pregnancy. Receptor source: a female donor with multiple sclerosis, enrolled in a pregnancy study. Each CDR3 is given with its conserved first and last residue. A D gene is named only where the DNA matches it firmly. Clone size, where shown, is once, few, many, or a class for clones that have expanded.

v_gene: TRBV27
d_gene: -
abundance: -
j_gene: TRBJ2-7
CDR3nt: -
CDR3aa: CASSSSTGLAGGLYEQYF

v_gene: TRBV4-1
d_gene: TRBD1
abundance: -
j_gene: TRBJ1-1
CDR3nt: TGCGCCAGCAGCCTCGACAGGGGGATCGTTCCTGAAGCTTTCTTT
CDR3aa: CASSLDRGIVPEAFF

v_gene: TRBV27
d_gene: TRBD1
abundance: once
j_gene: TRBJ1-5
CDR3nt: TGTGCCAGCAGTAAAATCTCGGGGACAGCAAATCAGCCCCAGCATTTT
CDR3aa: CASSKISGTANQPQHF

v_gene: TRBV5-1
d_gene: -
abundance: -
j_gene: TRBJ1-4
CDR3nt: TGCGCCAGCAGCTTGACAGGGCCGGGCGAAAAACTGTTTTTT
CDR3aa: CASSLTGPGEKLFF

v_gene: TRBV4-1
d_gene: TRBD2
abundance: -
j_gene: TRBJ2-3
CDR3nt: TGCGCCAGCAGCCAAGGCGGGAGTTCCACAGATACGCAGTATTTT
CDR3aa: CASSQGGSSTDTQYF

v_gene: TRBV19
d_gene: TRBD2
abundance: -
j_gene: TRBJ2-2
CDR3nt: TGTGCCAGTAGTATTAGGCGGGGGTCCCACGGGGAGCTGTTTTTT
CDR3aa: CASSIRRGSHGELFF

v_gene: TRBV9
d_gene: TRBD1
abundance: -
j_gene: TRBJ2-2
CDR3nt: TGTGCCAGCAGCGCATGGGGACAGGGGGCCGGGGAGCTGTTTTTT
CDR3aa: CASSAWGQGAGELFF

v_gene: TRBV5-1
d_gene: -
abundance: -
j_gene: TRBJ2-3
CDR3nt: TGCGCCAGCAGCTTGGAAGAGTTGACAGATACGCAGTATTTT
CDR3aa: CASSLEELTDTQYF

v_gene: TRBV7-2
d_gene: TRBD1
abundance: few
j_gene: TRBJ2-7
CDR3nt: TGTGCCAGCGGGGGACAGGGGGCCTACGAGCAGTACTTC
CDR3aa: CASGGQGAYEQYF

v_gene: TRBV7-3
d_gene: TRBD1
abundance: -
j_gene: TRBJ1-3
CDR3nt: TGTGCCAGCAGCCGAGGGACAGGCCCGAGCTCTGGAAACACCATATATTTT
CDR3aa: CASSRGTGPSSGNTIYF

v_gene: TRBV5-1
d_gene: -
abundance: once
j_gene: TRBJ2-6
CDR3nt: TGCGCCAGCAGCTTACGGGCGCAAAACGGGGCTGGGGCCAACGTCCTGACTTTC
CDR3aa: CASSLRAQNGAGANVLTF

v_gene: TRBV7-9
d_gene: TRBD1
abundance: -
j_gene: TRBJ2-3
CDR3nt: TGTGCCAGCTCCCCGGGACAGGGAAAGACAGATACGCAGTATTTT
CDR3aa: CASSPGQGKTDTQYF

v_gene: TRBV5-1
d_gene: TRBD2
abundance: -
j_gene: TRBJ2-1
CDR3nt: TGCGCCAGCAGTTCCGGGACTAGCGCGGACAATGAGCAGTTCTTC
CDR3aa: CASSSGTSADNEQFF

v_gene: TRBV18
d_gene: -
abundance: -
j_gene: TRBJ2-2
CDR3nt: TGTGCCAGCTCACCGGGACAGAACACCGGGGAGCTGTTTTTT
CDR3aa: CASSPGQNTGELFF

v_gene: TRBV6-1
d_gene: -
abundance: -
j_gene: TRBJ2-7
CDR3nt: TGTGCCAGCAGTGAAAGAGGGTGGGGTTCCGTCGAGCAGTACTTC
CDR3aa: CASSERGWGSVEQYF

v_gene: TRBV5-1
d_gene: TRBD2
abundance: -
j_gene: TRBJ2-2
CDR3nt: TGCGCCAGCAGCTTGTACGGGGGGGGATCCACCGGGGAGCTGTTTTTT
CDR3aa: CASSLYGGGSTGELFF

v_gene: TRBV7-9
d_gene: -
abundance: -
j_gene: TRBJ1-2
CDR3nt: TGTGCCAGCAGCTTAGCGGCGGGGGGGGATGGCTACACCTTC
CDR3aa: CASSLAAGGDGYTF

v_gene: TRBV5-1
d_gene: -
abundance: -
j_gene: TRBJ1-6
CDR3nt: TGCGCCAGCAGCTTGGAAGGGTGGGTGACAGTTTCACCCCTCCACTTT
CDR3aa: CASSLEGWVTVSPLHF

v_gene: TRBV7-8
d_gene: TRBD1
abundance: -
j_gene: TRBJ2-2
CDR3nt: TGTGCCAGCAGCTCGGGACAGGGGGGGACCGGGGAGCTGTTTTTT
CDR3aa: CASSSGQGGTGELFF

v_gene: TRBV2
d_gene: -
abundance: -
j_gene: TRBJ1-4
CDR3nt: TGTGCCAGCAGTGCTAGGGGGGGAGGTGAAAAACTGTTTTTT
CDR3aa: CASSARGGGEKLFF

v_gene: TRBV6-1
d_gene: -
abundance: -
j_gene: TRBJ1-5
CDR3nt: TGTGCCAGCAGTGAAGCATGGACTGGCAATAGCAATCAGCCCCAGCATTTT
CDR3aa: CASSEAWTGNSNQPQHF

v_gene: TRBV19
d_gene: TRBD2
abundance: -
j_gene: TRBJ2-3
CDR3nt: TGTGCCAGTATTGGGGGGGTGACGGGTACGCAGTATTTT
CDR3aa: CASIGGVTGTQYF

v_gene: TRBV9
d_gene: -
abundance: -
j_gene: TRBJ2-7
CDR3nt: TGTGCCAGCAGTCCTACCTTAACCTCCTACGAGCAGTACTTC
CDR3aa: CASSPTLTSYEQYF

v_gene: TRBV7-9
d_gene: -
abundance: -
j_gene: TRBJ1-1
CDR3nt: TGTGCCAGCAGCTTAGGGCGGATGAACACTGAAGCTTTCTTT
CDR3aa: CASSLGRMNTEAFF

v_gene: TRBV4-1
d_gene: TRBD1
abundance: -
j_gene: TRBJ2-7
CDR3nt: TGCGCCAGCAGCCTACCGGGACAGGGATCCTACGAGCAGTACTTC
CDR3aa: CASSLPGQGSYEQYF

v_gene: TRBV7-3
d_gene: TRBD1
abundance: -
j_gene: TRBJ2-2
CDR3nt: TGTGCCAGCAGTTACAGACAGGGCGTCAACACCGGGGAGCTGTTTTTT
CDR3aa: CASSYRQGVNTGELFF

v_gene: TRBV6-5
d_gene: TRBD2
abundance: -
j_gene: TRBJ2-1
CDR3nt: TGTGCCAGCAGTTACTCTACACGGCGGGGGAGGAATGAGCAGTTCTTC
CDR3aa: CASSYSTRRGRNEQFF

v_gene: TRBV7-2
d_gene: TRBD1
abundance: once
j_gene: TRBJ2-3
CDR3nt: TGTGCCAGCAGCTTAGGAGGACAGGGGACAGATACGCAGTATTTT
CDR3aa: CASSLGGQGTDTQYF

v_gene: TRBV4-2
d_gene: TRBD1
abundance: -
j_gene: TRBJ1-1
CDR3nt: TGTGCCAGCAGCCAAGAAGCAGGGGCAGGGGGAGCTTTCTTT
CDR3aa: CASSQEAGAGGAFF

v_gene: TRBV10-2
d_gene: -
abundance: -
j_gene: TRBJ2-1
CDR3nt: TGCGCCAGCAGGGTGAGCTACAATGAGCAGTTCTTC
CDR3aa: CASRVSYNEQFF

v_gene: TRBV7-3
d_gene: -
abundance: -
j_gene: TRBJ2-6
CDR3nt: TGTGCCAGCAGCTTAAGTCCCGGGGTTCCGGGGGCCAACGTCCTGACTTTC
CDR3aa: CASSLSPGVPGANVLTF

v_gene: TRBV7-3
d_gene: TRBD1
abundance: -
j_gene: TRBJ1-1
CDR3nt: TGTGCCAGCAGCTTAATTGGGGGCCGGGACAGGAACACTGAAGCTTTCTTT
CDR3aa: CASSLIGGRDRNTEAFF

v_gene: TRBV19
d_gene: -
abundance: -
j_gene: TRBJ1-2
CDR3nt: TGTGCCAGCGGACCGGGGGGCTACACCTTC
CDR3aa: CASGPGGYTF

v_gene: TRBV10-3
d_gene: TRBD1
abundance: -
j_gene: TRBJ1-5
CDR3nt: TGTGCCATCAGTGGGGACAGTGTTAATCAGCCCCAGCATTTT
CDR3aa: CAISGDSVNQPQHF

v_gene: TRBV6-6
d_gene: TRBD2
abundance: -
j_gene: TRBJ2-3
CDR3nt: TGTGCCAGCAGTAGCGGGACTAGCGAAGATACGCAGTATTTT
CDR3aa: CASSSGTSEDTQYF

v_gene: TRBV19
d_gene: TRBD2
abundance: once
j_gene: TRBJ2-1
CDR3nt: TGTGCCAGTAGTCTTCCGGGAGGCGCTTACAATGAGCAGTTCTTC
CDR3aa: CASSLPGGAYNEQFF

v_gene: TRBV5-6
d_gene: -
abundance: -
j_gene: TRBJ1-2
CDR3nt: TGTGCCAGCAGCCAGGGTGGGATTAACTATGGCTACACCTTC
CDR3aa: CASSQGGINYGYTF

v_gene: TRBV18
d_gene: TRBD1
abundance: -
j_gene: TRBJ1-1
CDR3nt: TGTGCCAGCTCACCGACAGGGGGTGGCACTGAAGCTTTCTTT
CDR3aa: CASSPTGGGTEAFF

v_gene: TRBV7-3
d_gene: TRBD1
abundance: -
j_gene: TRBJ2-6
CDR3nt: TGTGCCAGCAGCTTAGACAGGGCTGGGGCCAACGTCCTGACTTTC
CDR3aa: CASSLDRAGANVLTF

v_gene: TRBV4-1
d_gene: -
abundance: -
j_gene: TRBJ2-7
CDR3nt: TGCGCCAGCAGCCAAGGCAGGGGCCCCACCTACGAGCAGTACTTC
CDR3aa: CASSQGRGPTYEQYF

v_gene: TRBV28
d_gene: TRBD2
abundance: -
j_gene: TRBJ2-5
CDR3nt: TGTGCCAGCAGTTTAACTGGGAGGGTCGGGGAGACCCAGTACTTC
CDR3aa: CASSLTGRVGETQYF

v_gene: TRBV6-1
d_gene: -
abundance: once
j_gene: TRBJ2-7
CDR3nt: TGTGCCAGCAGGCCCCAGGTGGAGAGGGATAACGAGCAGTACTTC
CDR3aa: CASRPQVERDNEQYF

v_gene: TRBV6-1
d_gene: -
abundance: -
j_gene: TRBJ1-4
CDR3nt: TGTGCCAGCAGGGCGCCTGGGCTTAATGAAAAACTGTTTTTT
CDR3aa: CASRAPGLNEKLFF

v_gene: TRBV5-1
d_gene: -
abundance: -
j_gene: TRBJ1-3
CDR3nt: TGCGCCAGCAGCCGCGATAAATCCTCTGGAAACACCATATATTTT
CDR3aa: CASSRDKSSGNTIYF

v_gene: TRBV7-3
d_gene: -
abundance: -
j_gene: TRBJ2-1
CDR3nt: TGTGCCAGCAGCTTAGGGGCCACTCGGGATGAGCAGTTCTTC
CDR3aa: CASSLGATRDEQFF

v_gene: TRBV6-1
d_gene: TRBD2
abundance: -
j_gene: TRBJ2-7
CDR3nt: TGTGCCAGCAGAGATCGGGTGCGGGGGGAAGGCGAGCAGTACTTC
CDR3aa: CASRDRVRGEGEQYF

v_gene: TRBV6-1
d_gene: -
abundance: -
j_gene: TRBJ1-4
CDR3nt: TGTGCCAGCAGGGACGGGGGGCGGAGTGAAAAACTGTTTTTT
CDR3aa: CASRDGGRSEKLFF

v_gene: TRBV5-4
d_gene: TRBD1
abundance: -
j_gene: TRBJ2-3
CDR3nt: TGTGCCAGCAGCTGGACAGGGGGCGCAGATACGCAGTATTTT
CDR3aa: CASSWTGGADTQYF

v_gene: TRBV5-4
d_gene: TRBD1
abundance: -
j_gene: TRBJ1-1
CDR3nt: TGTGCCAGCAGCTCCCGGGACAGGGGCGGTGTGGTCGAAGCTTTCTTT
CDR3aa: CASSSRDRGGVVEAFF

v_gene: TRBV18
d_gene: -
abundance: -
j_gene: TRBJ2-1
CDR3nt: TGTGCCAGCTCACCCCAGGGGAGCGGGACTGAGCAGTTCTTC
CDR3aa: CASSPQGSGTEQFF

v_gene: TRBV18
d_gene: -
abundance: -
j_gene: TRBJ2-5
CDR3nt: TGTGCCAGCTCACCCGGGACTTTTGAGACCCAGTACTTC
CDR3aa: CASSPGTFETQYF

v_gene: TRBV19
d_gene: TRBD1
abundance: -
j_gene: TRBJ2-7
CDR3nt: TGTGCCAGTAGTATGGCAGGGGGCATGATATACGAGCAGTACTTC
CDR3aa: CASSMAGGMIYEQYF

v_gene: TRBV5-1
d_gene: TRBD2
abundance: once
j_gene: TRBJ2-7
CDR3nt: TGCGCCAGCAATGGCCTAGCGGGGAGCTCCTACGAGCAGTACTTC
CDR3aa: CASNGLAGSSYEQYF

v_gene: TRBV14
d_gene: TRBD1
abundance: -
j_gene: TRBJ1-5
CDR3nt: TGTGCCAGCAGCCTCGGGACAGGTCATCGCAATCAGCCCCAGCATTTT
CDR3aa: CASSLGTGHRNQPQHF

v_gene: TRBV2
d_gene: TRBD1
abundance: -
j_gene: TRBJ1-1
CDR3nt: TGTGCCGTCGACAGGGGCCGTGAAGCTTTCTTT
CDR3aa: CAVDRGREAFF

v_gene: TRBV11-2
d_gene: TRBD1
abundance: -
j_gene: TRBJ1-6
CDR3nt: TGTGCCAGCAGCTTAACAGGGGAGTCCTATAATTCACCCCTCCACTTT
CDR3aa: CASSLTGESYNSPLHF

v_gene: TRBV19
d_gene: TRBD1
abundance: -
j_gene: TRBJ2-3
CDR3nt: TGTGCCTCCCAAATAGGGGGCTGGGCAGATACGCAGTATTTT
CDR3aa: CASQIGGWADTQYF

v_gene: TRBV19
d_gene: -
abundance: -
j_gene: TRBJ2-1
CDR3nt: TGTGCCAGTAGTATTAGGCGGGGGCAAGGCTACAATGAGCAGTTCTTC
CDR3aa: CASSIRRGQGYNEQFF

v_gene: TRBV5-4
d_gene: -
abundance: -
j_gene: TRBJ2-5
CDR3nt: TGTGCCAGCAGCCCGGGGACACACTCAGAGACCCAGTACTTC
CDR3aa: CASSPGTHSETQYF

v_gene: TRBV5-1
d_gene: -
abundance: -
j_gene: TRBJ2-2
CDR3nt: TGCGCCAGCACCATATTGAGGACAGAAACCCCGAACACCGGGGAGCTGTTTTTT
CDR3aa: CASTILRTETPNTGELFF